This TCR beta chain was found in a study of CXCR3-negative and CXCR3-positive naive CD8 T cells. Overall study findings and caveats: Memory cells differed in TRBV-TRBJ usage, but naive CXCR3-negative and CXCR3-positive cells had similar usage. Against CXCR3-negative naive cells, CXCR3-positive naive cells showed more hydrophobic TRB CDR3s. Surface CD5 matched across naive subsets, and TRB CDR3 properties served to infer TCR strength.

The germline V gene encodes CDR1 SGHDT and CDR2 YYEEEE. The CDR3 covers 14 residues. TRB cDNA libraries were made by UMI-labeled 5' RACE. Reanalyzing the 5' RACE reads, TCRdb keeps one entry per CDR3 protein, without DNA. The table lists around 63,000 distinct CDR3 sequences, with around 5% in the top ten. Note on this clonotype: Its antigen remains unknown.

The sorting of each CD8+ T cell subset was done in triplicate, at 250,000 to 300,000 cells each. The clonotype was recovered from a human donor in good health. Some clones in this sample may be carry-over from other donors' samples. Source material: naive CXCR3+ CD8+ T cells from blood. Subset indicated: CD45RO-CCR7+CD27+CD95- naive CD8+ T cells expressing CXCR3 (TNR3+). The genes are TRBV5-6 and TRBJ2-2. The CDR3 sequence: CASTSILNTGELFF.